This record covers a single TCR beta chain. The germline V gene encodes CDR1 MRHNA and CDR2 SNTAGT. Trimming took 5 bases from V and 9 from J, leaving 14 bases between them. This CDR3 spans 13 amino acids. The data belong to a study of T-cell reconstitution after alpha-beta-depleted transplantation in children. Preparation of the TCRbeta library was carried out with unique molecular identifiers. TCRdb re-analysed the PCR reads in MiXCR, keeping a single row per CDR3 protein. The sample has around 380,000 distinct CDR3 sequences; about 11% are singletons. The rearrangement uses TRBV6-4 and TRBJ2-1, with a tentative D call TRBD1 (5 bases). The sample in question was PBMCs from the stem cell graft donor, obtained from the stem cell graft. The sequence was collected from a human donor who donated a stem cell graft to a child with acute myeloid leukemia. CDR3: CASSHMGPSEQFF. For the CDR3, the DNA is TGTGCCAGCAGTCATATGGGGCCGTCTGAGCAGTTCTTC.